Each of the 14 T cell receptor beta chains below was sequenced from the same sample in a study of long-term antiretroviral therapy in people with HIV. Assay version v3.0 of immunoSEQ was used, and it was run at survey level. Clones were read by immunoSEQ multiplex PCR, and TCRdb kept only the in-frame ones, dropping some. The sample comprises 35,000 to 40,000 clones, approximately 85% of which are singletons, and roughly a tenth rests with the top ten. The sequences come from unsorted PBMCs, collected 2.2 years after starting antiretroviral therapy. The receptors come from a man in his late teens or twenties with HIV.

V and J are TRBV4-1 and TRBJ1-2; D might be TRBD1 (5 bases). This CDR3 has 16 amino acids. Germline V gene sequence: CDR1 MGHRA, CDR2 YSYEKL. V lost 4 bases to trimming and J lost 7 bases, with 22 bases between them. CDR3 DNA sequence: TGCGCCAGCAGCCGAGAAAATACCCAGGGTTATAGTGGCTACACCTTC. Translated, it gives CASSRENTQGYSGYTF.

The V and J genes are TRBV28 and TRBJ1-5, with D hard to call. In germline, CDR1 is MDHEN, CDR2 SYDVKM. The CDR3 runs to 11 residues. With 5 bases removed from V and 4 bases from J, the gap between germline ends came to 3 bases. CDR3 residues: CASSPNQPQHF. The CDR3 DNA reads TGTGCCAGCAGTCCAAATCAGCCCCAGCATTTT. Based on the CDR3 plus reference TRBV28 and TRBJ1-5, the full variable domain is DVKVTQSSRYLVKRTGEKVFLECVQDMDHENMFWYRQDPGLGLRLIYFSYDVKMKEKGDIPEGYSVSREKKERFSLILESASTNQTSMYLCASSPNQPQHFGDGTRLSIL.

The V gene is TRBV10-2, the J gene TRBJ2-1; TRBD2 is a possible D gene (5 bases). Per germline, CDR1 WSHSY and CDR2 SAAADI. The CDR3 is 13 amino acids. V shed 7 bases and J shed 7 bases, with 14 bases lying between them. Here the CDR3 reads CASTEGLGNEQFF. DNA of the CDR3: TGCGCCAGCACCGAAGGACTGGGTAATGAGCAGTTCTTC.

The chain combines TRBV5-4 with TRBJ1-6; 11 bases align to TRBD1. Trimming removed 4 bases from V and 2 bases from J; junction bases left unmatched: 5. Germline V gene data show CDR1 as SGHNT and CDR2 as YYREEE (reference sequence). The CDR3 consists of 17 residues. CDR3 in amino acids: CASSTGTGGAYNSPLHF. CDR3 sequence (DNA): TGTGCCAGCAGCACCGGGACAGGGGGTGCCTATAATTCACCCCTCCACTTT.

This sequence joins TRBV9 and TRBJ1-1; TRBD1 matches at 12 bases. The germline V gene encodes CDR1 SGDLS and CDR2 YYNGEE. V dropped 3 bases and J dropped 5; count of bases not matched to a gene: 5. This CDR3 is built from 15 residues. The CDR3 DNA follows: TGTGCCAGCAGCGGAGGGACAGGGGGCGCGACTGAAGCTTTCTTT. Translated: CASSGGTGGATEAFF.

J is TRBJ2-1 and V is TRBV12-5, with D uncertain. The germline V gene has CDR1 LGHNT and CDR2 FRNRAP. V was clipped by 1 base and J by 4 bases, with 2 bases between them. The length of the CDR3 is 12 residues. The chain's CDR3 is CASGLDYNEQFF. Here the CDR3 DNA reads TGTGCTAGTGGTTTGGATTACAATGAGCAGTTCTTC.

This chain joins TRBV30 and TRBJ1-5; TRBD1 might be the D (6 bases). The germline V gene has CDR1 GTSNPN and CDR2 SVGIG (reference sequence). Trimming removed 4 bases from V and 3 bases from J, with 10 bases in between. This CDR3 has 13 amino acids. The CDR3 region has the DNA TGTGCCTGGATGGACAGCTACAATCAGCCCCAGCATTTT. Translation: CAWMDSYNQPQHF.

This clone came up once. This CDR3 is CASSAGTSGNEQFF. The CDR3 DNA is TGTGCCAGCAGCGCCGGGACTAGCGGAAATGAGCAGTTCTTC. The chain has TRBV13 and TRBJ2-1, with 11 bases matching TRBD2. CDR1 is PRHDT and CDR2 is FYEKMQ in the germline V gene (reference sequence). After removal of 5 bases from V and 7 bases from J, the junction contained 4 bases not matched to a gene. The CDR3 has 14 amino acids.

The chain joins TRBV7-6 to TRBJ1-1; tentative D call: TRBD1 (5 bases). CDR3 length: 15 residues. V lost 1 base and J lost 6, with 15 bases in between. Germline lookup yields CDR1 SGHVS and CDR2 FNYEAQ. In DNA, the CDR3 is TGTGCCAGCAGCTTAGGAGGGGTTGCTAACCCTGAAGCTTTCTTT. Translation: CASSLGGVANPEAFF.

V and J are TRBV29-1 and TRBJ1-3, with D maybe TRBD1 (5 bases). The germline V and J ends were trimmed by 4 bases and 7 bases, with 14 bases remaining between them. Germline V CDR1 and CDR2: SQVTM, ANQGSEA. CDR3 size: 13 residues. This CDR3 is CSVAGQGLNTIYF. The DNA for the CDR3 is TGCAGCGTTGCCGGACAAGGGCTGAACACCATATATTTT. The variable domain in full, with the rest retrieved from reference TRBV29-1 and TRBJ1-3, is SAVISQKPSRDICQRGTSLTIQCQVDSQVTMMFWYRQQPGQSLTLIATANQGSEATYESGFVIDKFPISRPNLTFSTLTVSNMSPEDSSIYLCSVAGQGLNTIYFGEGSWLTVV.

The chain carries TRBV5-4 and TRBJ2-7; D is unclear. V was shortened by 1 base and J by 3 bases, with 8 bases between the two germline ends. This CDR3 contains 13 residues. Germline V gene data show CDR1 as SGHNT and CDR2 as YYREEE (reference sequence). For the CDR3, the DNA is TGTGCCAGCAGCTTGCCAACGGACTACGAGCAGTACTTC. This translates into CASSLPTDYEQYF. The variable domain in full, with the rest retrieved from reference TRBV5-4 and TRBJ2-7, is ETGVTQSPTHLIKTRGQQVTLRCSSQSGHNTVSWYQQALGQGPQFIFQYYREEENGRGNFPPRFSGLQFPNYSSELNVNALELDDSALYLCASSLPTDYEQYFGPGTRLTVT.

Only one count was recorded for this clone. CDR3 sequence reads: CASSLSLRLDEQFF. The CDR3 DNA reads TGTGCCAGCAGCTTGTCCCTCCGGTTGGATGAGCAGTTCTTC. The V gene is TRBV11-2, the J gene TRBJ2-1; D gene uncertain. Trimming stripped 3 bases from V and 8 bases from J, with 14 bases between. CDR1 and CDR2 (germline): SGHAT, FQNNGV. CDR3 length equals 14 residues.

This chain joins TRBV28 and TRBJ1-1, with D unresolved. Germline CDR1 and CDR2: MDHEN and SYDVKM. The CDR3 totals 15 residues. V dropped 7 bases and J dropped 1 base, with 16 bases sitting between them. In DNA form, the CDR3 reads TGTGCCAGCATTCTTATGCGCGGGGAGAACACTGAAGCTTTCTTT. This encodes CASILMRGENTEAFF.

The J gene is TRBJ2-7, the V gene TRBV18; 12 bases fit TRBD2. The junction had 11 bases not matched to a gene; V was cut back by 6 bases and J by 5 bases. Germline V gene data show CDR1 as KGHSH and CDR2 as LQKENI. The CDR3 totals 16 residues. CDR3 residues: CASSRETSGRRDEQYF. Written as DNA, the CDR3 is TGTGCCAGCTCCCGCGAGACTAGCGGGAGAAGGGACGAGCAGTACTTC. The complete variable domain, with remaining parts taken from reference TRBV18 and TRBJ2-7, reads NAGVMQNPRHLVRRRGQEARLRCSPMKGHSHVYWYRQLPEEGLKFMVYLQKENIIDESGMPKERFSAEFPKEGPSILRIQQVVRGDSAAYFCASSRETSGRRDEQYFGPGTRLTVT.